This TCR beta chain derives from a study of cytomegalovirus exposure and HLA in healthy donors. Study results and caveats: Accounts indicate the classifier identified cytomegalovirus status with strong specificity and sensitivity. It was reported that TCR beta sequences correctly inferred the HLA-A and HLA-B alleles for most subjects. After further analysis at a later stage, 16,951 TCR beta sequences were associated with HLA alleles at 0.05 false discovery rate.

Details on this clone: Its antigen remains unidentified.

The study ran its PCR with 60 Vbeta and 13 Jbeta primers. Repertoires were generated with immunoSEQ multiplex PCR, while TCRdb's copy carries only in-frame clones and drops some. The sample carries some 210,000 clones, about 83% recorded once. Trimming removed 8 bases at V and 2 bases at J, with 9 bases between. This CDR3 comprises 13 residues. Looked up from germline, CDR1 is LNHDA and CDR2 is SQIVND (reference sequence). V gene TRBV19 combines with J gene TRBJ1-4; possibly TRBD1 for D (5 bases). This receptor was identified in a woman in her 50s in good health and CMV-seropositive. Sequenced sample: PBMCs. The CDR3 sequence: CASWGETNEKLFF. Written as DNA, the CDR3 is TGTGCCAGTTGGGGGGAGACTAATGAAAAACTGTTTTTT.